Given below is one T cell receptor (beta chain) in context. Its antigen remains unidentified. Libraries were constructed by the immunoSEQ multiplex PCR assay. The multiplex PCR relied on a mix of 60 forward primers for TCR Vbeta segments and 13 reverse primers for TCR Jbeta segments. The CDR3 region of rearranged TCR beta genes was amplified from genomic DNA by a multiplex PCR assay. Amplified TCR beta libraries were sequenced as 87-base-pair reads on the Illumina HiSeq System. The paper's data handling went like this. Across the 500 to 700 repertoires, a later analysis counted tens of millions of unique TCR beta chains, roughly 11 million of which were shared by at least two donors. Raw reads were error-corrected and collapsed into unique sequences by a nearest-neighbor algorithm in which closely related sequences were merged to remove PCR and sequencing errors. V, D and J gene segments were assigned by aligning CDR3 sequences to IMGT reference sequences. For a sequence to be retained, a match of at least six nucleotides to both a V gene segment and a J gene segment was required. Rearrangements were classified as productive when the CDR3 lacked stop codons and remained in frame with V and J, and all other rearrangements were classified as non-productive. CDR3 was defined by IMGT convention, running from the second conserved V-encoded cysteine to the conserved J-encoded phenylalanine. Sequences without an unambiguous match to a single V gene segment were excluded from the earlier analysis of several hundred of the donors. In an earlier analysis of several hundred of the donors, V segments were called functional above 56.7% productive rearrangements and were called segregating when the between-donor standard deviation exceeded 5%. A statistical classification framework was built for diagnosing cytomegalovirus status from the catalog of TCR beta chain sequences. In a later analysis, TCR nucleotide sequences were compared against IMGT/GENE-DB human TR gene sequences so that V and J genes could be assigned. Using the TCRdist pipeline, a later analysis assigned CDR3 sequences along with most-parsimonious VDJ recombination scenarios. In a later analysis, each TCR beta chain was defined by its CDR3 amino acid sequence together with its V-gene family, and reads without a unique V-gene family were excluded. In a later analysis, a few hundred highly shared, low-generation-probability nucleotide sequences were removed to address suspected cross-contamination and a sequencing artifact. For each public chain, a later analysis derived a clonal expansion index from normalized ranks of inferred template counts within each repertoire. In a later analysis, generation probabilities were computed with a VDJ recombination model fitted to out-of-frame rearrangements, and the resulting probabilities were checked against IGoR. In a later analysis, hypergeometric tests were used to score TCR-TCR, TCR-HLA and TCR-CMV co-occurrence, with a repertoire-size bias correction applied to TCR pairs. In a later analysis, false discovery rates were estimated by permuting HLA or CMV assignments 20 times. A later analysis grouped co-occurring TCRs with DBSCAN, adding TCRdist sequence similarity when clustering within HLA-allele-positive subsets. Repertoires with fewer than 30,000 or more than 120,000 public chains were left out of co-occurrence clustering, as were five repertoires with anomalous nucleotide sharing. The clones in this table, taken by TCRdb from immuneACCESS, are in-frame only. Not every clone is retained; where verified, under half of the shortfall comes from an unresolved V gene, and the cause of the rest is unknown. The V and J calls and clone size were taken over from that table, and D and trimming were inferred from the DNA. This specimen's table enumerates 220,000 or so clones. 1.1% of the sample is held by the ten biggest clonotypes.

The entry originates in a study of cytomegalovirus exposure and HLA in healthy donors (TCRdb year 2017). Study-level background: According to an earlier analysis of a few hundred of the donors, about 179 million T cells yielded over 100 million unique TCR beta sequences and 276 Gb of sequence data. An early release that covered about 600 HLA-typed donors contained around 300 gigabases of sequencing data and 85 million to 100 million unique TCR sequences. Of the 398 genotyped donors, over 70% fell in the genetic ancestry cluster associated with self-reported Caucasian donors. The study was designed to test whether signatures of past pathogen exposure could be identified by cataloging public T cell receptors. Using immunosequencing, the study profiled T cell repertoires from 500 to 800 subjects and related those repertoires to cytomegalovirus serostatus. In addition to the first cohort of 666 subjects, a separate validation cohort of 130 or so different subjects was used. The study combined high-throughput TCR immunosequencing, statistical association of individual TCRs with disease status, and machine learning to predict cytomegalovirus infection status. A later analysis re-analyzed previously published TCR beta repertoires from roughly 690 donors and added high-resolution HLA genotyping to study TCR occurrence patterns. In the later analysis, no new phenotypic data were used to find candidate immune exposures; instead, reliance was placed on TCR beta sequences and their occurrence across donors. An earlier analysis of roughly 600 of the donors used high-throughput TCR beta sequencing to judge whether each TCR beta V gene segment behaved as functional or pseudogenic. Donor age, sex, ethnicity and CMV serostatus were compiled alongside the repertoire data. In a later genetic analysis, genome-wide SNP genotypes for about three fifths of the roughly 670 donors were used, and that subset was treated as a discovery cohort. All discovery cohort repertoires had been generated using a single sequencing platform. HLA typing included class I and class II loci at four-digit resolution. Typing coverage differed by locus: A, B, C, DRB1 and DQB1 were typed in about 620-630 donors, DQA1 in approximately 520, DPA1 in 600 to 610, and DPB1 in roughly 450. Five DR-DQ haplotypes were handled as single units for association and clustering, since linkage in the cohort was strong. On average, roughly 200,000 unique TCR beta nucleotide sequences were sequenced per donor among 350 to 400 genotyped donors of the cohort, with roughly 19% of those sequences being non-productive. Findings and caveats that apply to the study as a whole: A later genetic analysis associated a missense DCLRE1C variant with V-gene and J-gene trimming of TCR beta chains, and an independent cohort replicated the association. The sequencing pipeline was judged likely to have produced a cluster of highly shared sequence variants as a technical artifact. Because HLA typing was unavailable for some donors at each locus, only the typed subset was used in association tests. Cytomegalovirus status was reported to be diagnosed by the classifier with high specificity and sensitivity in both the original and validation cohorts. An earlier analysis of 587 of the donors showed that most TCR beta V segments appeared in productive rearrangements either about 87% or about 30% of the time, which broadly matched IMGT annotations. It was suggested by the authors that the approach could potentially be generalized to other disease states and immunological phenotypes. A total of roughly 160 TCR beta chains were listed by the study as associated with cytomegalovirus. Strong co-occurrence of HLA alleles, especially DR and DQ, made assigning TCR associations to individual alleles difficult. Several of the top co-occurrence clusters appeared to be linked to parvovirus B19, influenza, CMV and Epstein-Barr virus, according to a later analysis. A later genetic analysis reported fewer N-insertions in productive TCRs among donors in an Asian-associated ancestry cluster than the approximately 670-donor mean. In a later analysis, HLA-associated TCR beta chains were found to be more clonally expanded and to have lower generation probabilities than equally common non-associated chains. This cohort had only TCR beta chains sequenced, and the lack of alpha or paired-chain data limited which features could be detected. According to a later analysis, most CMV-associated TCR beta chains appeared to be HLA-restricted, and the HLA associations seemed to be driven largely by CMV exposure. The 87-base-pair reads could not distinguish some IMGT-functional V segments, including TRBV6-2 and TRBV6-3, so those segments were excluded. A further reported finding was that TCR beta sequences accurately predicted the HLA-A and HLA-B alleles for most subjects in the first cohort. Linkage disequilibrium might explain the correlated functional status among segregating V segments, but an unknown experimental factor could not be ruled out. Across donors, most TCR sequences were observed very rarely, whereas some public TCRs were present in many individuals. Fewer than 20 rarely observed V segments, including chromosome 9 orphons, were excluded from the earlier analysis of some 590 of the donors because counts were too low. A few of the identified cytomegalovirus-associated TCR beta chains were confirmed in vitro to be specific for cytomegalovirus antigens. At a false discovery rate of 0.05, a later analysis linked about 16,000 TCR beta sequences to specific HLA alleles. The only immune exposure information available for the cohort was CMV serostatus. A later analysis found that TCR association rates varied across HLA loci, with DRB1 alleles showing the most associated TCRs and HLA-C alleles the fewest. Sequencing depth was assumed to be roughly uniform across donors in the presence/absence analyses, though that assumption may not hold.

The cohort comprised 670 or so healthy bone marrow donors. At the time of sampling, every cohort member was nominally healthy, though immune exposures that went unrecorded were likely present. The donor was CMV seropositive and was included in the group of 270 or so seropositive cohort members. Every donor gave a peripheral blood sample, and the peripheral blood mononuclear cells from that sample were used for TCR beta sequencing. The Qiagen DNeasy Blood Extraction Kit was used to extract genomic DNA from the blood cell samples. Deletion took 0 bases off V and 2 bases off J, with a span of 8 bases between the germline ends. The germline V gene yields SNHLY for CDR1 and FYNNEI for CDR2. The CDR3 sequence holds 15 residues, the cysteine and phenylalanine included. Just CDR3 DNA is preserved here, 45 bases in frame from base 1.

The V and J segments used are TRBV2 and TRBJ1-5; TRBD1 is perhaps the D gene, given 5 matching bases. The sequencing sample was made of PBMCs. This TCR was recovered from a girl aged 2 to 9 in good health and CMV-seropositive. The CDR3 here reads CASSEASRGNQPQHF. The DNA reads TGTGCCAGCAGTGAAGCGTCCAGGGGCAATCAGCCCCAGCATTTT.